Sequencing of this T cell receptor (beta chain) was carried out in a study of cytomegalovirus exposure and HLA in healthy donors. Across the study: The Caucasian-associated ancestry cluster held 65% to 85% of around 380 genotyped donors. Study observations and caveats: It was assumed in the presence/absence analyses that sequencing depth was roughly uniform across donors. In a later analysis, specific HLA alleles were associated with 16,000 or so TCR beta sequences at a 0.05 false discovery rate.

For this clone: Its antigen is unidentified.

PCR involved 60 Vbeta and 13 Jbeta primers. The method was immunoSEQ multiplex PCR; TCRdb's version includes in-frame clones alone and lacks a portion of them. The table shows some 130,000 clones, with around four fifths occurring only once. Germline loops: CDR1 LNHDA, CDR2 SQIVND (reference sequence). Trimming removed 5 bases at V and 0 bases at J, with 6 bases between. There are 13 residues in the CDR3. V usage is TRBV19 and J usage is TRBJ2-3, with unresolved D. The sequenced sample consisted of PBMCs. This clonotype was obtained from a male donor in good health and CMV-seronegative. The CDR3 region is CASSEHSTDTQYF. CDR3 nucleotide sequence: TGTGCCAGTAGTGAGCATAGCACAGATACGCAGTATTTT.